One and the same sample provided the 24 T cell receptor beta chains below, sequenced in a study of blood T cell repertoires in COVID-19. Data came from immunoSEQ multiplex PCR; TCRdb stores just in-frame clones and leaves some out. The repertoire includes 300,000 or so clones, roughly 80% of them detected once, and 4.1% sits in the top ten. Sequenced sample: peripheral blood. The source is a woman aged 50 to 65 with active or convalescent COVID-19.

J is TRBJ1-4 and V is TRBV5-1; D is undetermined. The CDR3 runs 14 residues. Trimming took off 0 bases at V and 4 bases at J, with 7 bases between the two ends. CDR1 SGHRS and CDR2 YFSETQ come from the germline V gene. In DNA form, the CDR3 reads TGCGCCAGCAGCTTGGGCGGCAGTAATGAAAAACTGTTTTTT. Protein: CASSLGGSNEKLFF.

This clone was counted a single time. This chain joins TRBV19 and TRBJ1-1, with a tentative D call TRBD1 (5 bases). The CDR3 runs 16 residues. The ends were cut back, 3 bases at V and 1 base at J, with 15 bases in the middle. The germline CDR1 and CDR2 sequences are LNHDA and SQIVND (reference sequence). CDR3 DNA sequence: TGTGCCAGTAGTATGCCCGACAGACTGACGAACACTGAAGCTTTCTTT. Protein product: CASSMPDRLTNTEAFF.

V is TRBV19 and J is TRBJ2-3; a weak D match, TRBD2 (5 bases). The CDR3 loop spans 16 amino acids. V dropped 5 bases and J dropped 6 bases, with 21 bases sitting between them. CDR1 LNHDA and CDR2 SQIVND come from the germline V gene (reference sequence). CDR3: CASSSEASSVPDTQYF. CDR3 sequence (DNA): TGTGCCAGTAGTTCGGAGGCTAGCTCGGTCCCTGATACGCAGTATTTT. The full variable domain, rest sourced from reference TRBV19 and TRBJ2-3, is DGGITQSPKYLFRKEGQNVTLSCEQNLNHDAMYWYRQDPGQGLRLIYYSQIVNDFQKGDIAEGYSVSREKKESFPLTVTSAQKNPTAFYLCASSSEASSVPDTQYFGPGTRLTVL.

This chain links TRBV6-5 with TRBJ1-3; tentatively, D is TRBD1 (5 bases). CDR1 and CDR2 (germline): MNHEY, SVGAGI. CDR3 length equals 14 residues. V lost 6 bases, J lost 4 bases, and 13 bases lay in between. DNA of the CDR3: TGTGCCAGCAGCCGGACAATTCGGGGAAACACCATATATTTT. Translating gives CASSRTIRGNTIYF.

This clone appeared a few times. The J gene is TRBJ1-1, the V gene TRBV7-9, with TRBD1 as a possible D gene (5 bases). V was trimmed by 3 bases and J by 3 bases, leaving 17 bases between them. The CDR3 extends over 16 amino acids. From germline, CDR1 is SEHNR and CDR2 FQNEAQ (reference sequence). DNA for the CDR3: TGTGCCAGCAGCTTGGGTTTAGGGGCTGTGGACACTGAAGCTTTCTTT. This gives the protein CASSLGLGAVDTEAFF.

Only one count was recorded for this clone. V gene TRBV6-5 combines with J gene TRBJ1-2; 7 bases map to TRBD1. Germline V gene lookup returns CDR1 MNHEY and CDR2 SVGAGI. CDR3 size: 14 residues. The ends lost 10 bases at V and 2 bases at J; junction bases unmatched: 10. The CDR3 coding sequence is TGTGCCACGGGACAGACTCGAGAAAACTATGGCTACACCTTC. Its translation is CATGQTRENYGYTF.

The rearrangement joins TRBV9 to TRBJ2-1; 10 bases match TRBD2. Germline V gene lookup returns CDR1 SGDLS and CDR2 YYNGEE. J was trimmed by 6 bases and V by 0 bases; bases with no gene match: 3. The CDR3 covers 15 residues. CDR3 loop: CASSVGTSGTNEQFF. DNA of the CDR3: TGTGCCAGCAGCGTAGGAACTAGCGGGACCAATGAGCAGTTCTTC.

The chain recombines TRBV2 with TRBJ2-1, with D unresolved. This CDR3 spans 13 amino acids. V was shortened by 2 bases and J by 4 bases, with 6 bases between the two germline ends. The germline V gene has CDR1 SNHLY and CDR2 FYNNEI. Written as DNA, the CDR3 is TGTGCCAGCAGTGAACTTGTATACAATGAGCAGTTCTTC. It encodes CASSELVYNEQFF. Variable domain in full (rest from reference TRBV2 and TRBJ2-1): EPEVTQTPSHQVTQMGQEVILRCVPISNHLYFYWYRQILGQKVEFLVSFYNNEISEKSEIFDDQFSVERPDGSNFTLKIRSTKLEDSAMYFCASSELVYNEQFFGPGTRLTVL.

V gene TRBV6-1 combines with J gene TRBJ2-6; no definite D call. Trimming pared 2 bases from V and 2 bases from J, leaving 4 bases between. Germline V gene lookup returns CDR1 MNHNS and CDR2 SASEGT. The CDR3 loop spans 14 amino acids. CDR3 DNA sequence: TGTGCCAGCAGTGAACTTACTGGGGCCAACGTCCTGACTTTC. It codes for CASSELTGANVLTF.

V is TRBV3-1 (or the pseudogene TRBV3-2) and J is TRBJ2-1, with 9 positions matching TRBD2. Germline assignment: CDR1 LGHDT and CDR2 YNNKEL (reference sequence). The J segment lost 10 bases and the V segment lost 8 bases, leaving 12 bases of the junction unmatched. This CDR3 comprises 14 residues. The CDR3 region is CASGSSGRLQEQFF. CDR3 bases: TGTGCCAGCGGAAGTAGCGGGAGATTACAGGAGCAGTTCTTC.

This chain connects TRBV5-1 to TRBJ2-1; TRBD1 matches at 11 bases. V gave up 2 bases and J gave up 3 bases; unmatched junction bases: 4. The CDR3 consists of 16 residues. Germline values: CDR1 SGHRS, CDR2 YFSETQ. The CDR3 DNA follows: TGCGCCAGCAGCTTCATGGGACAGGGGGTCTACAATGAGCAGTTCTTC. It codes for CASSFMGQGVYNEQFF.

This chain uses TRBV29-1 with TRBJ2-2; 9 bases align to TRBD1. The length of the CDR3 is 13 residues. The V gene's germline CDR1 is SQVTM and CDR2 ANQGSEA. V shed 6 bases and J 2 bases; nucleotides not matched to a gene: 1. The CDR3 coding sequence is TGCAGCGTGGACAGGGGAAACACCGGGGAGCTGTTTTTT. This translates into CSVDRGNTGELFF.

This clone was seen only once. The rearrangement uses TRBV19 and TRBJ2-7; 10 bases line up with TRBD2. The CDR3 has 14 residues. Germline V lookup: CDR1 LNHDA, CDR2 SQIVND (reference sequence). Trimming removed 5 bases from V and 4 bases from J; junction bases left unmatched: 5. CDR3 protein: CASSALAGVYEQYF. CDR3 nucleotide sequence: TGTGCCAGTAGTGCCCTAGCGGGAGTTTACGAGCAGTACTTC.

The rearrangement links TRBV28 to TRBJ2-1, with TRBD2 matching 7 bases. Germline trimming cut 2 bases from V and 6 bases from J; bases unmatched to any gene: 7. The CDR3 covers 15 residues. Germline values: CDR1 MDHEN, CDR2 SYDVKM. The CDR3 DNA is TGTGCCAGCAGTTTAGGGGGAGGGGAGGTCAATGAGCAGTTCTTC. Protein product: CASSLGGGEVNEQFF.

This sequence joins TRBV5-1 and TRBJ2-7; 11 bases agree with TRBD1. The V gene end was trimmed by 2 bases and the J gene end by 6 bases; junction bases not matched to a gene: 4. CDR1 and CDR2 (germline): SGHRS, YFSETQ. This CDR3 is 14 amino acids long. The DNA of the CDR3 is TGCGCCAGCAGCTTTTCCGGGACAGGGGGCGAGCAGTACTTC. Translating it yields CASSFSGTGGEQYF.

This clone was observed a single time. The J gene is TRBJ2-1, the V gene TRBV24-1; 14 bases line up with TRBD2. The CDR3 runs 17 residues. From germline, CDR1 is KGHDR and CDR2 SFDVKD. V gave up 8 bases and J gave up 0 bases; unmatched junction bases: 5. In nucleotides, the CDR3 is TGTGCCACCACCGGGACTAGCGGGAGTGACTCCTACAATGAGCAGTTCTTC. Protein product: CATTGTSGSDSYNEQFF.

This rearrangement joins TRBV19 to TRBJ1-1; D is possibly TRBD1 (6 bases). The CDR3 spans 14 residues. Germline V CDR1 and CDR2: LNHDA, SQIVND (reference sequence). The V end lost 5 bases, the J end lost 1 base, and 11 bases lay between the germline ends. The CDR3 loop is CASSVFRGNTEAFF. The CDR3, as DNA: TGTGCCAGTAGTGTTTTCAGGGGGAACACTGAAGCTTTCTTT. Full variable domain (missing parts from reference TRBV19 and TRBJ1-1): DGGITQSPKYLFRKEGQNVTLSCEQNLNHDAMYWYRQDPGQGLRLIYYSQIVNDFQKGDIAEGYSVSREKKESFPLTVTSAQKNPTAFYLCASSVFRGNTEAFFGQGTRLTVV.

The rearrangement links TRBV18 to TRBJ2-3; 10 bases line up with TRBD2. CDR1 and CDR2 from the germline V gene are KGHSH and LQKENI. V shed 2 bases, J shed 2 bases, and the junction held 4 bases outside the gene matches. CDR3 length: 16 amino acids. CDR3 sequence: CASSPRTSGATDTQYF. CDR3 in DNA: TGTGCCAGCTCACCAAGGACTAGCGGAGCCACAGATACGCAGTATTTT.

This clone showed up just a few times. J is TRBJ2-7 and V is TRBV27; 13 nucleotides match TRBD2. Trimming at V came to 4 bases and at J to 8 bases, leaving 5 bases not matched to a gene. CDR1 is MNHEY and CDR2 is SMNVEV in the germline V gene (reference sequence). The CDR3 length is 14 residues. The CDR3 nucleotides read TGTGCCAGCAGTTCCCGGACTAGCGGGAGTAAGCAGTACTTC. The encoded protein is CASSSRTSGSKQYF.

CDR3 residues: CAWSTSGRYEQYF. In nucleotides, the CDR3 is TGTGCCTGGAGTACTTCGGGGAGGTACGAGCAGTACTTC. The chain recombines TRBV30 with TRBJ2-7, with D tentatively TRBD2 (6 bases). Between the trimmed V and J ends, which lost 2 bases and 4 bases, there was a span of 12 bases. This CDR3 is built from 13 residues. Germline loops: CDR1 GTSNPN, CDR2 SVGIG (reference sequence).

The rearrangement uses TRBV12-5 and TRBJ2-2; 14 bases align to TRBD2. J gave up 5 bases and V 2 bases, and 19 bases lay outside the gene matches. The CDR3 loop spans 22 amino acids. Germline-derived CDR1 and CDR2 are LGHNT and FRNRAP. In DNA form, the CDR3 reads TGTGCTAGTGGTTTGACACGACAGGGGCGGTGGGGACTAGCGGGAGAAACCGGGGAGCTGTTTTTT. Translation gives CASGLTRQGRWGLAGETGELFF.

The gene calls are TRBV3-1 (or the pseudogene TRBV3-2) and TRBJ2-1; no definite D call. This CDR3 region has 15 residues. V shed 1 base and J shed 6 bases, with 13 bases lying between them. Germline V gene sequence: CDR1 LGHDT, CDR2 YNNKEL (reference sequence). CDR3 protein: CASSQASTRRNEQFF. The CDR3, as DNA: TGTGCCAGCAGCCAAGCCTCGACTCGCCGCAATGAGCAGTTCTTC.

V is TRBV27 and J is TRBJ2-7; 8 positions agree with TRBD2. J was trimmed by 4 bases and V by 0 bases; bases with no gene match: 5. CDR1 and CDR2 from the germline V gene are MNHEY and SMNVEV (reference sequence). CDR3 size: 15 residues. Written as DNA, the CDR3 is TGTGCCAGCAGTTTATCTCCGGGGGGGGGTTACGAGCAGTACTTC. Residues: CASSLSPGGGYEQYF.

The chain joins TRBV5-5 to TRBJ1-4; 11 bases are a match to TRBD1. Losses at the gene ends were 0 bases for V and 8 bases for J; bases not matched to a gene: 12. Germline-derived CDR1 and CDR2 are SGHKS and YYEKEE (reference sequence). The CDR3 is 18 amino acids. In nucleotides, the CDR3 is TGTGCCAGCAGCTTGGTCGCCTTGGTCGGGACAGGGGGGGAAAAACTGTTTTTT. Protein product: CASSLVALVGTGGEKLFF.